This TCR beta chain was sequenced in a study of graft-versus-host responses after intestinal transplantation. Whole-study context: Recipients had multivisceral, liver-intestinal, or isolated intestinal transplants.

Clones were sequenced by immunoSEQ multiplex PCR, and TCRdb holds only the in-frame ones, with some missing. The sample contains more than 75,000 clones, 75% to 95% of which appear only once. This CDR3 has 13 amino acids. Germline CDR1 reads SGHNT; CDR2 reads YYREEE (reference sequence). V shed 3 bases and J shed 4 bases, with 10 bases lying between them. Comments on this clone: Its cognate antigen is unknown.

The receptor comes from a human donor who was the organ donor for an intestinal transplant. The V and J genes are TRBV5-4 and TRBJ1-2; D not certain. This sample comprised unstimulated CD4+ T cells sorted from spleen or lymph node cells, obtained before transplant. CDR3 sequence: CASSSFLGYGYTF. Here the CDR3 DNA reads TGTGCCAGCAGCTCTTTCCTCGGCTATGGCTACACCTTC.